These 26 T cell receptor beta chains were sequenced from one sample in a study of T-cell memory formation after mild COVID-19. TCRdb itself ran the 5' RACE reads through MiXCR, one entry per CDR3 protein. This sample carries 300,000 to 400,000 distinct CDR3 sequences, approximately 21% of them seen once, and the ten largest clones take around 13%. Sequencing was performed on PBMCs or a T cell subset sorted from them (not recorded which). The receptors originated from an adult woman who had mild COVID-19 (a few samples of this study predate the infection). Cell type and time point are not known.

The rearrangement joins TRBV7-8 to TRBJ2-3; TRBD2 matches at 8 bases. The CDR3 contains 17 residues. Germline loops: CDR1 SGHVS, CDR2 FQNEAQ. V shed 5 bases and J 2 bases; nucleotides not matched to a gene: 12. The CDR3 sequence: CASSPTGGGLLTDTQYF. In DNA, the CDR3 is TGTGCCAGCAGCCCGACCGGGGGGGGGCTACTCACAGATACGCAGTATTTT.

This clonotype was detected a few times. This chain links TRBV11-2 with TRBJ2-1; a possible D gene is TRBD2 (6 bases). Between the trimmed V and J ends, which lost 4 bases and 8 bases, there was a span of 18 bases. Germline V gives CDR1 SGHAT, CDR2 FQNNGV. The CDR3 spans 15 residues. The CDR3 DNA is TGTGCCAGCAGCTCGGGACCGGCGGGGTTCGATGAGCAGTTCTTC. This translates into CASSSGPAGFDEQFF.

The chain carries TRBV20-1 and TRBJ2-3; 8 bases are shared with TRBD2. CDR1 DFQATT and CDR2 SNEGSKA come from the germline V gene (reference sequence). With 0 bases clipped from V and 0 bases from J, the junction kept 5 bases outside the gene matches. The CDR3 runs 16 residues. CDR3 residues: CSARDGGRPSTDTQYF. The CDR3 bases are TGCAGTGCTAGAGATGGCGGGAGGCCTAGCACAGATACGCAGTATTTT.

The gene calls are TRBV4-3 and TRBJ2-2, with 7 bases identical to TRBD1. The J segment lost 1 base and the V segment lost 3 bases, leaving 14 bases of the junction unmatched. The CDR3 covers 19 residues. Germline V gene sequence: CDR1 LGHNA, CDR2 YSLEER. The CDR3 DNA follows: TGCGCCAGCAGCCAGATGTCCTCCTCCGACAGGGAGAACACCGGGGAGCTGTTTTTT. Amino acids: CASSQMSSSDRENTGELFF.

The table lists this clonotype with a few counts. The rearrangement links TRBV24-1 to TRBJ2-1; 11 positions agree with TRBD2. With 8 bases clipped from V and 9 bases from J, the junction kept 5 bases outside the gene matches. Germline-derived CDR1 and CDR2 are KGHDR and SFDVKD. This CDR3 spans 13 amino acids. In nucleotides, the CDR3 is TGTGCCACCACCTGGGGGACTAGCGGTGAGCAGTTCTTC. Translating it yields CATTWGTSGEQFF.

This chain uses TRBV12-3 or TRBV12-4 with TRBJ1-4, with TRBD1 matching over 7 bases. Trimming at V came to 5 bases and at J to 5 bases, leaving 5 bases not matched to a gene. This CDR3 has 14 residues. In DNA, the CDR3 is TGTGCCAGCAGTCCGGGACAGACGAATGAAAAACTGTTTTTT. As protein: CASSPGQTNEKLFF.

The chain links TRBV5-1 to TRBJ2-7; D ambiguous. Trimming cost V 4 bases and J 0 bases, with 8 bases left between them. Germline values: CDR1 SGHRS, CDR2 YFSETQ. The length of the CDR3 is 13 residues. DNA for the CDR3: TGCGCCAGCAGCGCCACGAGCTCCTACGAGCAGTACTTC. Translation gives CASSATSSYEQYF.

This clonotype was seen more than once but under ten times. This chain joins TRBV12-3 or TRBV12-4 and TRBJ2-3, with unresolved D. The CDR3 loop spans 15 amino acids. Trimming removed 7 bases at V and 5 bases at J, with 19 bases between. The CDR3 nucleotides read TGTGCCAGCACAGTGGCCTTCCCGTCAGGAGATACGCAGTATTTT. This sequence encodes CASTVAFPSGDTQYF.

The chain joins TRBV6-6 to TRBJ1-5, with no clear D. V was shortened by 3 bases and J by 4 bases, with 7 bases between the two germline ends. The CDR3 is 13 amino acids. From germline, CDR1 is MNHNY and CDR2 SVGAGI (reference sequence). Here the CDR3 DNA reads TGTGCCAGCAGTTATGGAGTAAATCAGCCCCAGCATTTT. This translates into CASSYGVNQPQHF.

The chain combines TRBV20-1 with TRBJ1-5, with TRBD1 identical over 7 bases. Germline CDR1 and CDR2: DFQATT and SNEGSKA (reference sequence). Unmatched junction bases numbered 12, after V lost 0 bases and J lost 4 bases. This CDR3 is built from 17 residues. The DNA for the CDR3 is TGCAGTGCTAGAGATTACCGCAGACAGGGACGTAATCAGCCCCAGCATTTT. Protein sequence: CSARDYRRQGRNQPQHF.

This clonotype has a handful of counts. This chain uses TRBV6-1 with TRBJ2-3, with 12 bases that match TRBD2. Germline CDR1 is MNHNS and CDR2 is SASEGT. This CDR3 region has 17 residues. V was clipped by 3 bases and J by 5 bases; unmatched bases: 9. This CDR3 is CASSEVLAGGPGDTQYF. The CDR3 region has the DNA TGTGCCAGCAGTGAGGTCCTAGCGGGGGGGCCGGGAGATACGCAGTATTTT.

This clonotype was recorded a few times. The chain uses TRBV20-1 and TRBJ2-1; no clear D gene. The CDR3 has 14 residues. Trimming removed 3 bases at V and 6 bases at J, with 15 bases between. Germline V gene lookup returns CDR1 DFQATT and CDR2 SNEGSKA (reference sequence). The CDR3 nucleotides read TGCAGTGCTAGCGTCGCGACACGTGCCAATGAGCAGTTCTTC. Protein sequence: CSASVATRANEQFF.

Only a few counts were recorded for this clonotype. The CDR3 reads CASSDPRGAFGVNEQFF. The CDR3 DNA reads TGTGCCAGCTCCGATCCTCGGGGGGCGTTTGGTGTAAATGAGCAGTTCTTC. The rearrangement joins TRBV18 to TRBJ2-1, with a tentative D call TRBD2 (7 bases). CDR1 and CDR2 from the germline V gene are KGHSH and LQKENI. The CDR3 length is 17 residues. V was trimmed by 6 bases and J by 7 bases, leaving 25 bases between them.

This clonotype appeared a few times. V and J are TRBV6-5 and TRBJ1-1, with 12 bases aligning to TRBD1. The CDR3 covers 15 residues. Unmatched junction bases numbered 4, after V lost 2 bases and J lost 6 bases. Germline V gene lookup returns CDR1 MNHEY and CDR2 SVGAGI. The CDR3 is CASSYGGQGAAEAFF. CDR3 DNA: TGTGCCAGCAGTTACGGGGGACAGGGGGCCGCTGAAGCTTTCTTT.

The V call is TRBV7-9, the J call TRBJ1-5, with D possibly being TRBD1 (5 bases). Germline CDR1 and CDR2: SEHNR and FQNEAQ (reference sequence). This CDR3 spans 13 amino acids. V lost 3 bases and J lost 7, with 10 bases in between. CDR3 DNA: TGTGCCAGCAGCTTCAGGGTTGGGCAGCCCCAGCATTTT. Amino acids: CASSFRVGQPQHF.

This clonotype was detected a few times. The V gene is TRBV7-6, the J gene TRBJ2-7; 13 nucleotides agree with TRBD2. V gave up 5 bases and J gave up 1 base; unmatched junction bases: 5. The germline V gene has CDR1 SGHVS and CDR2 FNYEAQ. This CDR3 has 16 residues. CDR3 loop: CASSLRTSGGSYEQYF. DNA of the CDR3: TGTGCCAGCAGCCTTAGGACTAGCGGGGGTTCCTACGAGCAGTACTTC.

This sequence joins TRBV12-3 or TRBV12-4 and TRBJ2-7; 9 bases align to TRBD2. The CDR3 is 14 residues long. J gave up 3 bases and V 7 bases, and 7 bases lay outside the gene matches. The CDR3 sequence is CASKIAGVLYEQYF. CDR3 DNA: TGTGCCAGCAAAATAGCGGGAGTTCTCTACGAGCAGTACTTC.

This chain links TRBV28 with TRBJ2-1; D perhaps matches TRBD2 (5 bases). The CDR3 consists of 15 residues. V shed 6 bases and J shed 1 base, with 13 bases lying between them. Germline CDR1 reads MDHEN; CDR2 reads SYDVKM. The CDR3 spells CASRRQWESYNEQFF. The CDR3 region has the DNA TGTGCCAGCAGAAGGCAGTGGGAGTCCTACAATGAGCAGTTCTTC.

This clonotype has a handful of counts. This chain links TRBV14 with TRBJ2-3; maybe TRBD2 (5 bases). The CDR3 is 16 residues long. The ends were cut back, 1 base at V and 6 bases at J, with 17 bases in the middle. Germline assignment: CDR1 SGHDN and CDR2 FVKESK. CDR3 DNA sequence: TGTGCCAGCAGCCAAGCCACCGGACTGGGCCAGGATACGCAGTATTTT. This codes for CASSQATGLGQDTQYF.

The gene calls are TRBV9 and TRBJ2-3, with D maybe TRBD2 (5 bases). The CDR3 contains 16 residues. The V and J ends lost 0 bases and 0 bases respectively, with 11 bases between them. Germline lookup yields CDR1 SGDLS and CDR2 YYNGEE. This CDR3 reads CASSVGERKSTDTQYF. The CDR3 nucleotides read TGTGCCAGCAGCGTAGGCGAGCGGAAAAGCACAGATACGCAGTATTTT.

This clonotype showed up just a few times. The chain carries TRBV18 and TRBJ1-1, with TRBD1 as a possible D gene (5 bases). In germline, CDR1 is KGHSH, CDR2 LQKENI. The V and J ends lost 2 bases and 2 bases respectively, with 15 bases between them. The length of the CDR3 is 16 residues. The CDR3, as DNA: TGTGCCAGCTCACCAGTCTTAGGACAAACTAACACTGAAGCTTTCTTT. This encodes CASSPVLGQTNTEAFF.

Only a few counts were recorded for this clonotype. The chain employs TRBV7-8 and TRBJ2-7; D perhaps matches TRBD1 (6 bases). The CDR3 totals 14 residues. Germline CDR1 SGHVS, CDR2 FQNEAQ. V lost 6 bases and J lost 2, with 14 bases in between. The CDR3 DNA reads as TGTGCCAGCAGTACTGGACAGCTACCCTACGAGCAGTACTTC. Translating it yields CASSTGQLPYEQYF.

Comments on this clonotype: One end of the junction fails to match germline, which may point to a read error. The rearrangement uses TRBV7-6 and TRBJ2-5, with TRBD2 matching 16 bases. The germline V gene encodes CDR1 SGHVS and CDR2 FNYEAQ. There are 18 residues in the CDR3. The CDR3 region is CASSLTGTSGGVQETQYF. In DNA form, the CDR3 reads TGTGCCAGCAGCTTGACTGGGACTAGCGGGGGGGTCCAAGAGACACAGTACTTC.

This clonotype was recorded a few times. The chain has TRBV12-3 or TRBV12-4 and TRBJ2-3, with 7 nucleotides matching TRBD2. V trimming: 6 bases; J trimming: 1 base; junction bases outside the gene matches: 7. The CDR3 sequence is 15 residues long. CDR3 bases: TGTGCCAGCAGCTTCATAGCGGGCCGCACAGATACGCAGTATTTT. The encoded protein is CASSFIAGRTDTQYF.

In this sample, this clonotype turned up many times. This chain links TRBV5-1 with TRBJ1-1; no definite D call. Trimming removed 5 bases at V and 2 bases at J, with 10 bases between. The CDR3 is 13 residues long. CDR1 and CDR2 (germline): SGHRS, YFSETQ. Here the CDR3 DNA reads TGCGCCAGCAGTCAAATCGACAACACTGAAGCTTTCTTT. Residues: CASSQIDNTEAFF.

The J gene is TRBJ1-4, the V gene TRBV27; 7 bases map to TRBD1. Germline V gene sequence: CDR1 MNHEY, CDR2 SMNVEV (reference sequence). J gave up 5 bases and V 7 bases, and 22 bases lay outside the gene matches. The CDR3 runs 19 residues. The CDR3 spells CASTTRLGKPGQSNEKLFF. DNA of the CDR3: TGTGCCAGCACCACCCGACTGGGGAAGCCGGGACAGTCCAATGAAAAACTGTTTTTT.